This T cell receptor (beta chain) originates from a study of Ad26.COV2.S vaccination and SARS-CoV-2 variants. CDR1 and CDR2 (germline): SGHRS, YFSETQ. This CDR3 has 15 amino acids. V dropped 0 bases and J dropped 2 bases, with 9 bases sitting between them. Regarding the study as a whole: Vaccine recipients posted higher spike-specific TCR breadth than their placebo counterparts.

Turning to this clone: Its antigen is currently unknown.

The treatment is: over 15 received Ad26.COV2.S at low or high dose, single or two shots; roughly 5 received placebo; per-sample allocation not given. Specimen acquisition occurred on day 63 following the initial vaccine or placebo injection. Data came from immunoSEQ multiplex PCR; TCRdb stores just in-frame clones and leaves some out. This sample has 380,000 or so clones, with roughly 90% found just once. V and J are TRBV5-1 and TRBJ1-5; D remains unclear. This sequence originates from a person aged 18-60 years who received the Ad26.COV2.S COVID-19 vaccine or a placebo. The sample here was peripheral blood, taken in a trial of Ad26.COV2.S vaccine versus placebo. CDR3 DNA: TGCGCCAGCAGCTTGGGGGGTTCTGGCAATCAGCCCCAGCATTTT. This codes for CASSLGGSGNQPQHF.